The source of this T cell receptor beta chain is a study of blood T cell repertoires in COVID-19 (dated by TCRdb to the early 2020s). Background on the whole study: Collaborator samples came from the United States, Italy and Spain and covered acute and convalescent phases of COVID-19. The prospective study material was composed of cDNA or gDNA derived from T cells, B-cell-depleted T cells, or PBMCs. Subjects who had been exposed to COVID-19, were actively infected with it, or had recovered from it provided the deeply sampled blood TCRbeta repertoires that made up the dataset. A freely available public database, intended as a resource for researchers studying the immune response to SARS-CoV-2, is where the repertoires were released. Samples were obtained from the ongoing ImmuneRACE study (first 160 participants) and from about 1,300 subjects provided by 6 global collaborators. The sample metadata nearly always contained a de-identified subject ID, COVID-19 status, age in years and sex. Where HLA class I and class II types were available, the types were taken from metadata supplied by the sample provider, not from assay-based typing. Results the study describes overall, beyond this receptor: The amount of clinical and demographic metadata varied by source and participant and was provided uncurated.

TCRbeta CDR3 regions were amplified from genomic DNA using the immunoSEQ Assay, a bias-controlled multiplex PCR. The paper's processing steps were these. The number of nucleated cells in each sample was estimated from the amplification of reference gene primers within the assay. To quantify the absolute abundance of each unique TCRbeta CDR3 rearrangement, sequence reads were collapsed and filtered. Productive Simpson clonality was computed per sample as the square root of Simpson's diversity index over productive rearrangements. Sourced from immuneACCESS, this table was stored by TCRdb with only in-frame sequences that have V and J called. A share of the clones is absent; for the studies checked, an unresolved V gene accounts for under half, and the remainder has no known explanation. The D gene and trimming were derived from the DNA, and the V and J assignments and clone size from that table. For this sample the table gives some 240,000 clones, of which around 83% were detected only once. About 1.5% of the sample is in the top ten clones.

Concerning this clone itself: The target of this receptor is not known. No base qualities exist here, and no much larger clone lies one base off it. Other DNA sequences in the sample encode the same CDR3.

From its cysteine to its phenylalanine, the CDR3 spans 13 amino acids. Of the read, only the CDR3 DNA is kept; its 39 bases are in frame from base 1. The junction carries 4 bases between V and J, which are trimmed by 0 bases and 2 bases respectively. The germline V gene specifies SGHDN as CDR1 and FVKESK as CDR2. Another Seattle source contributed samples from volunteer blood donors who had recovered from COVID-19. Whole blood was collected in K2EDTA tubes by collaborating institutions according to the institutions' own protocols. Collaborator samples were shipped for TCRbeta analysis as frozen whole blood, isolated PBMCs, or DNA extracted from either sample type.

Sequences were obtained from peripheral blood. The chain uses TRBV14 and TRBJ1-1, with no D gene named confidently. This receptor was obtained from a woman aged 40 to 50 who had recovered from COVID-19. The CDR3 region: CASSQDRNTEAFF. The DNA sequence follows: TGTGCCAGCAGCCAAGACAGAAACACTGAAGCTTTCTTT.